This T cell receptor beta chain was obtained from a study of blood T cell repertoires in COVID-19. Germline CDR1 and CDR2: SEHNR and FQNEAQ (reference sequence). The V gene lost 5 bases and the J gene lost 0 bases, with 11 bases spanning the gap. The CDR3 sequence is 15 residues long. This clone was found a few times. Only in-frame clones appear in the TCRdb table, and some are missing; sequencing was by immunoSEQ multiplex PCR. The sample has about 140,000 clones; around 84% are singletons. The chain couples TRBV7-9 to TRBJ1-3; no reliable D call. The sequence was obtained from a human donor in a cohort sampled during active COVID-19. Sequencing was done on a sample of peripheral blood. CDR3 amino acids: CASSPRTSSGNTIYF. In DNA, the CDR3 is TGTGCCAGCAGCCCCAGGACTAGCTCTGGAAACACCATATATTTT.